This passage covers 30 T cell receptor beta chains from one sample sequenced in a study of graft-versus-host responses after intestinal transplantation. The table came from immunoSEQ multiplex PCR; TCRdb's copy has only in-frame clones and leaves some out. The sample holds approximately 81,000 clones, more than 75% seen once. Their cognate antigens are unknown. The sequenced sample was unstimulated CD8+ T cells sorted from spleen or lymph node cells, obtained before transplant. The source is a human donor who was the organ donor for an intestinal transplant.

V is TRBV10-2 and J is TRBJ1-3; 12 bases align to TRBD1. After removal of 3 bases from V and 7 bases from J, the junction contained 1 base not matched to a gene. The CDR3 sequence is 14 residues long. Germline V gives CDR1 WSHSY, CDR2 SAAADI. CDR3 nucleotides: TGCGCCAGCAGTGATGGGACAGGGGGCAACACCATATATTTT. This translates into CASSDGTGGNTIYF.

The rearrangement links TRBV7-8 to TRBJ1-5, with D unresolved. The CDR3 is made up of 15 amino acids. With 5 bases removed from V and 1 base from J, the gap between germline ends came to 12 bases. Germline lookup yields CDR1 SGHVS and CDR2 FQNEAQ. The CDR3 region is CASSQTDMSNQPQHF. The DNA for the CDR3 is TGTGCCAGCAGCCAGACCGACATGAGCAATCAGCCCCAGCATTTT.

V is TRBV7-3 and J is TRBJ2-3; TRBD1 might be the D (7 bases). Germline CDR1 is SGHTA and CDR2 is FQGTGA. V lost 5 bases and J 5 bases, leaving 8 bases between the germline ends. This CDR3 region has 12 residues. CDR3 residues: CASSQGGDTQYF. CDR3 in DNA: TGTGCCAGCAGCCAGGGGGGAGATACGCAGTATTTT.

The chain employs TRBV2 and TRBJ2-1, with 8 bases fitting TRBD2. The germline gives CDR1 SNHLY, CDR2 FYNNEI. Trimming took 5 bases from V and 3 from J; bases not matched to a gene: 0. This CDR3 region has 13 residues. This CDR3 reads CASSRGGYNEQFF. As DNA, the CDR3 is TGTGCCAGCAGTCGGGGGGGCTACAATGAGCAGTTCTTC.

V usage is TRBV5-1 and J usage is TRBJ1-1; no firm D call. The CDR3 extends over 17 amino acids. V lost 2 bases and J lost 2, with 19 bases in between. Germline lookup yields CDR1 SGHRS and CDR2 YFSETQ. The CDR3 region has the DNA TGCGCCAGCAGCTTAGTTCCTAGTAATTCGGGAAACACTGAAGCTTTCTTT. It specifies CASSLVPSNSGNTEAFF.

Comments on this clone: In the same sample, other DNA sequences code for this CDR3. The CDR3 region has the DNA TGTGCCAGCAGTGAGGGACAGGGGGCGGATACGCAGTATTTT. Its translation is CASSEGQGADTQYF. V gene TRBV6-4 combines with J gene TRBJ2-3, with 12 nucleotides matching TRBD1. The junction had 1 base not matched to a gene; V was cut back by 3 bases and J by 6 bases. CDR3 size: 14 residues. Germline V gene lookup returns CDR1 MRHNA and CDR2 SNTAGT.

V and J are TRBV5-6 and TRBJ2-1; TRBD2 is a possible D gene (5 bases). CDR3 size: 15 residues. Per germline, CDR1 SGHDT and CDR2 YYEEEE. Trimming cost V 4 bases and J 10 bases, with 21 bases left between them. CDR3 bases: TGTGCCAGCAGCGTACCGGGATTTCGGTCGGGCGAGCAGTTCTTC. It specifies CASSVPGFRSGEQFF.

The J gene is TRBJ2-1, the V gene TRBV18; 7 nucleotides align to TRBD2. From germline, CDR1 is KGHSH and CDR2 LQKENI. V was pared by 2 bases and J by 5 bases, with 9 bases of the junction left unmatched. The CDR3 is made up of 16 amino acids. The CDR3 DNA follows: TGTGCCAGCTCACCAGGTAGACTAGCAGGCGACAATGAGCAGTTCTTC. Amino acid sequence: CASSPGRLAGDNEQFF. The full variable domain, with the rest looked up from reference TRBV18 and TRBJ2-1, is NAGVMQNPRHLVRRRGQEARLRCSPMKGHSHVYWYRQLPEEGLKFMVYLQKENIIDESGMPKERFSAEFPKEGPSILRIQQVVRGDSAAYFCASSPGRLAGDNEQFFGPGTRLTVL.

In DNA form, the CDR3 reads TGCAGTGCTAGAGGGAGGGTAGCGGAGTACTTC. Translated, it gives CSARGRVAEYF. The chain has TRBV20-1 and TRBJ2-7, with D possibly TRBD2 on 6 matching bases. CDR1 is DFQATT, CDR2 SNEGSKA, per germline (reference sequence). Trimming cost V 1 base and J 11 bases, with 12 bases left between them. The CDR3 is made up of 11 amino acids.

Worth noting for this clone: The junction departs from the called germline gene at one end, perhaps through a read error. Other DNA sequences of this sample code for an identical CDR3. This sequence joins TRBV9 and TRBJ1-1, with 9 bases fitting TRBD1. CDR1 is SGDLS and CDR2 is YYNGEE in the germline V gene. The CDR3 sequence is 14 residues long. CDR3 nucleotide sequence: TGCGCCAGCAGCCCCCGGGACAGGGTAGCTGAAGCTTTCTTT. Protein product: CASSPRDRVAEAFF.

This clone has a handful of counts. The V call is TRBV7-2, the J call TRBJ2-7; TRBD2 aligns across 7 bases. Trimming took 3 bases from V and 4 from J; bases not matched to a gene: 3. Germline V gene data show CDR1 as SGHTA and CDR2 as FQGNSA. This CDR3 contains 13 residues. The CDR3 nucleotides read TGTGCCAGCAGCTTCCTAGCGGAGTACGAGCAGTACTTC. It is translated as CASSFLAEYEQYF.

CDR3 bases: TGTGCCAGCAGCTCCCGACAGGGGGCCGTGACCCAGTACTTC. This codes for CASSSRQGAVTQYF. The chain has TRBV14 and TRBJ2-5; 10 bases align to TRBD1. Germline loops: CDR1 SGHDN, CDR2 FVKESK. The V gene end was trimmed by 5 bases and the J gene end by 7 bases; junction bases not matched to a gene: 7. There are 14 residues in the CDR3.

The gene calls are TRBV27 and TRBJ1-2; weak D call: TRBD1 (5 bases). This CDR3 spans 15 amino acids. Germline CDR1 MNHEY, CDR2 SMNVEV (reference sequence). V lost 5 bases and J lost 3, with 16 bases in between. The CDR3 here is CASSPRGGVDYGYTF. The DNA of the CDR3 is TGTGCCAGCAGTCCCCGGGGGGGTGTGGACTATGGCTACACCTTC.

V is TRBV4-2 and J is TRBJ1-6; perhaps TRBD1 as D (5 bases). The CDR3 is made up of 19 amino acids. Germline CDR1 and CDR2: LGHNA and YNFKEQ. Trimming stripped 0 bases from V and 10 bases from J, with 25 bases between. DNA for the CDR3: TGTGCCAGCAGCCAAGATATCCCCCCTCCAGGGAGGATTGAATCACCCCTCCACTTT. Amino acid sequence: CASSQDIPPPGRIESPLHF.

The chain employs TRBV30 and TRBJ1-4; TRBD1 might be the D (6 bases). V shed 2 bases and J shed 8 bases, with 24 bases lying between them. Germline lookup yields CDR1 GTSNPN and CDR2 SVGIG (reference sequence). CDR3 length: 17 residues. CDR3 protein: CAWSTPLYRVPGEKLFF. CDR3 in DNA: TGTGCCTGGAGTACCCCCCTCTACAGGGTGCCCGGGGAAAAACTGTTTTTT. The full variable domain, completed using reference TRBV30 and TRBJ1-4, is SQTIHQWPATLVQPVGSPLSLECTVEGTSNPNLYWYRQAAGRGLQLLFYSVGIGQISSEVPQNLSASRPQDRQFILSSKKLLLSDSGFYLCAWSTPLYRVPGEKLFFGSGTQLSVL.

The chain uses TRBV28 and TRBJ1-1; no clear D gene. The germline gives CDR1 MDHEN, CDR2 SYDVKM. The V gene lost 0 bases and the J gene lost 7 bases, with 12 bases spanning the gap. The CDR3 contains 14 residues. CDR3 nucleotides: TGTGCCAGCAGTTTATGGTCCCAAAGCGATGAAGCTTTCTTT. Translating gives CASSLWSQSDEAFF.

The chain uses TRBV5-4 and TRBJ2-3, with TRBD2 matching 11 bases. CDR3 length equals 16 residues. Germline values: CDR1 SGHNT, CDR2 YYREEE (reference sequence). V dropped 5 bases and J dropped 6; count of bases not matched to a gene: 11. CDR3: CASRDLETSGEDTQYF. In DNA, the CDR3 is TGTGCCAGCAGGGATTTGGAGACTAGCGGGGAGGATACGCAGTATTTT.

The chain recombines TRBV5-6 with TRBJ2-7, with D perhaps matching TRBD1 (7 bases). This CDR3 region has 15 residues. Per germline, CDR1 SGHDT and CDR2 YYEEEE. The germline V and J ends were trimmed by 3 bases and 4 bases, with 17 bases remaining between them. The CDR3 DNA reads TGTGCCAGCAGCTCGGACAGGAGGGCCCAATACGAGCAGTACTTC. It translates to CASSSDRRAQYEQYF.

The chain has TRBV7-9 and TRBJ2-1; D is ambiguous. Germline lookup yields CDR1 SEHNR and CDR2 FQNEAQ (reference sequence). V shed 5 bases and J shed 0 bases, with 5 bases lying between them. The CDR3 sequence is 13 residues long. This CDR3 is CASSRTSYNEQFF. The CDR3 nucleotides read TGTGCCAGCAGCCGTACCTCCTACAATGAGCAGTTCTTC.

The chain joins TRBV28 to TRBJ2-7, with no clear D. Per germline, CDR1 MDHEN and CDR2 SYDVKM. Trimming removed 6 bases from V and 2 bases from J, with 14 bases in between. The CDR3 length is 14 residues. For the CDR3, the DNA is TGTGCCAGCAGCCAATTAGAGGTTGCCTACGAGCAGTACTTC. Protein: CASSQLEVAYEQYF.

The CDR3 DNA sequence: TGCGCCAGCAGTGCGGACGGGCCCCGGGTCGAGCAGTACTTC. Protein: CASSADGPRVEQYF. This chain connects TRBV10-2 to TRBJ2-7; D unresolved. V lost 4 bases and J lost 6, with 16 bases in between. This CDR3 has 14 amino acids. Germline CDR1 WSHSY, CDR2 SAAADI.

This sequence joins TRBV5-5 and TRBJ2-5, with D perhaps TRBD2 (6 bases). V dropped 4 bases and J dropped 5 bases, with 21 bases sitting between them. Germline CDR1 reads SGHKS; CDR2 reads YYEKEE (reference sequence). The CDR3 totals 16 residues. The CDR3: CASSPGEASFRETQYF. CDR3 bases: TGTGCCAGCAGCCCCGGGGAGGCGAGTTTTAGGGAGACCCAGTACTTC.

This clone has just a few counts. In DNA, the CDR3 is TGTGCCAGAAGCTACCCGGACAGGGCTCAGCCCCAGCATTTT. Protein sequence: CARSYPDRAQPQHF. J is TRBJ1-5 and V is TRBV5-3, with TRBD1 matching 8 bases. TRBV5-3 is an ORF, and what it does is uncertain. The CDR3 sequence is 14 residues long. V lost 3 bases and J lost 6; bases outside the gene matches: 5.

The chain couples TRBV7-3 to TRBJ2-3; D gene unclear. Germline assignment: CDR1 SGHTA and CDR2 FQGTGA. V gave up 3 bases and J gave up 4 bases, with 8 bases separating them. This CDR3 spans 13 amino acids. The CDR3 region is CASSLISADTQYF. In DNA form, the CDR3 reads TGTGCCAGCAGCTTGATTTCGGCAGATACGCAGTATTTT.

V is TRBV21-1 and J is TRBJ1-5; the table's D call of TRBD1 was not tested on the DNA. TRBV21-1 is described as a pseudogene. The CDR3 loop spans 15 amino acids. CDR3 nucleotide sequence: TGTGCCAGCACCTTGGACAGGGTGGGCAATCAGCCCCAGCATTTT. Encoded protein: CASTLDRVGNQPQHF.

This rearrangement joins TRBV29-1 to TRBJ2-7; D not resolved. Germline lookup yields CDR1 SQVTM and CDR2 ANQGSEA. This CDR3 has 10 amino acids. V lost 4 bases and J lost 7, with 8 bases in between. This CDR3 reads CSVVDGEQYF. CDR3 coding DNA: TGCAGCGTTGTTGATGGAGAGCAGTACTTC.

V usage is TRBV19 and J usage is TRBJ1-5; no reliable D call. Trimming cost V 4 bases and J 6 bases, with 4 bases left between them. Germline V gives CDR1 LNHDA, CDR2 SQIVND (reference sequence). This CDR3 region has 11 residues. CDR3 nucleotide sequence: TGTGCCAGTAGTAACTCTCAGCCCCAGCATTTT. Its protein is CASSNSQPQHF.

CDR3 sequence reads: CASSHGGRAYEQYF. DNA of the CDR3: TGTGCCAGCAGTCACGGGGGGCGGGCCTACGAGCAGTACTTC. The chain recombines TRBV7-2 with TRBJ2-7, with a weak D call TRBD2 (7 bases). Trimming removed 6 bases at V and 2 bases at J, with 14 bases between. Germline V CDR1 and CDR2: SGHTA, FQGNSA. This CDR3 contains 14 residues.

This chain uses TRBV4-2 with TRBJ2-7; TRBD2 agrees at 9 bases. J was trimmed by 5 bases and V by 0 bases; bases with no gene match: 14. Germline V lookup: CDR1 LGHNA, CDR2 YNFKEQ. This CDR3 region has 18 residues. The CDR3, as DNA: TGTGCCAGCAGCCAAGAAGGTTTAGCGGGGGAGTTTATGGACGAGCAGTACTTC. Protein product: CASSQEGLAGEFMDEQYF.

The CDR3 spells CASSLTSGEGNEQFF. The CDR3 DNA follows: TGTGCCAGCAGCCTGACTAGCGGGGAGGGCAATGAGCAGTTCTTC. V and J are TRBV6-5 and TRBJ2-1, with 11 bases that match TRBD2. V shed 6 bases, J shed 6 bases, and the junction held 7 bases outside the gene matches. Germline V CDR1 and CDR2: MNHEY, SVGAGI. This CDR3 has 15 amino acids.